Here is one TCR beta chain with its context. Per the germline V gene, CDR1 is SQVTM and CDR2 is ANQGSEA. V lost 3 bases, J lost 1 base, and 21 bases lay in between. The CDR3 consists of 17 residues. Which cohort a participant joined came from the clinical history participants gave. Recovered Cohort 3 donors showed two negative PCRs, clearance, or symptom resolution. The data were taken from a study of blood T cell repertoires in COVID-19. In the study overall: Samples came from the United States, Italy and Spain, spanning acute and convalescent COVID-19. The cDNA or gDNA used as material had been derived from T cells, B-cell-depleted T cells, or PBMCs.

Assay: immunoSEQ multiplex PCR; the TCRdb copy retains only in-frame clones and omits some. The sample carries around 500,000 clones, around nine tenths recorded once. Sequencing was done on a sample of PBMCs or T cells enriched from blood (not recorded which). The TCR comes from an older woman who had recovered from COVID-19. The chain carries TRBV29-1 and TRBJ1-1, with D possibly TRBD1 on 5 matching bases. The CDR3 loop reads CSVEGLLGPTANTEAFF. The DNA of the CDR3 is TGCAGCGTTGAGGGTTTGCTTGGCCCGACAGCGAACACTGAAGCTTTCTTT.